This is a list of T cell receptor beta chains from one sample in a study of follicular helper T cells after annual influenza vaccination. Repertoires were generated with immunoSEQ multiplex PCR, while TCRdb's copy carries only in-frame clones and drops some. The repertoire holds a few thousand clones, with approximately 85% as singletons. The sample was CXCR5+ CD38- circulating T follicular helper cells from blood, taken on the day of influenza vaccination. All receptors come from an adult who received the influenza vaccine. Each CDR3 is given with its conserved first and last residue. The order of the fields is J gene, D gene, clone size, V gene, CDR3 protein, CDR3 DNA. The D gene is left open where the match is weak. Rows give clone size only sometimes, using once, few, many, or a class for an expanded clone.

J: TRBJ2-5
D: .
size: .
V: TRBV15
CDR3: CATSRDGRVQETQYF
DNA: TGTGCCACCAGCAGAGATGGCAGAGTCCAAGAGACCCAGTACTTC

J: TRBJ2-7
D: .
size: .
V: TRBV6-1
CDR3: CASSKGDLGSYEQYF
DNA: TGTGCCAGCAGTAAAGGCGATTTAGGCTCCTACGAGCAGTACTTC

J: TRBJ1-5
D: .
size: .
V: TRBV7-2
CDR3: CASSLGTGSLPQHF
DNA: TGTGCCAGCAGCTTAGGCACCGGGAGCCTTCCCCAGCATTTT

J: TRBJ2-2
D: .
size: .
V: TRBV5-4
CDR3: CASSRDTGGTGELFF
DNA: TGTGCCAGCAGCCGGGACACCGGTGGCACCGGGGAGCTGTTTTTT

J: TRBJ2-7
D: TRBD2
size: .
V: TRBV5-6
CDR3: CASSLVVSAGGTYEQYF
DNA: TGTGCCAGCAGCTTGGTCGTGTCGGCGGGAGGGACCTACGAGCAGTACTTC

J: TRBJ2-2
D: .
size: .
V: TRBV29-1
CDR3: CSVAWGTGELFF
DNA: TGCAGCGTTGCGTGGGGTACCGGGGAGCTGTTTTTT

J: TRBJ2-4
D: TRBD1
size: .
V: TRBV15
CDR3: CATSIWTGENIQYF
DNA: TGTGCCACCAGCATTTGGACAGGGGAAAACATTCAGTACTTC

J: TRBJ2-5
D: .
size: .
V: TRBV5-1
CDR3: CASSREGHQETQYF
DNA: TGCGCCAGCAGCAGAGAGGGACACCAAGAGACCCAGTACTTC

J: TRBJ2-3
D: .
size: .
V: TRBV7-6
CDR3: CASSFREADTQYF
DNA: TGTGCCAGCAGCTTCAGAGAGGCCGATACGCAGTATTTT

J: TRBJ2-7
D: TRBD2
size: .
V: TRBV28
CDR3: CASSLPTSGNYEQYF
DNA: TGTGCCAGCAGTTTACCTACTAGCGGGAACTACGAGCAGTACTTC

J: TRBJ2-2
D: .
size: .
V: TRBV5-1
CDR3: CASSPQRQGWGGTGELFF
DNA: TGCGCCAGCAGCCCTCAACGCCAGGGATGGGGTGGCACCGGGGAGCTGTTTTTT

J: TRBJ1-5
D: .
size: once
V: TRBV28
CDR3: CASSLRGSTGYF
DNA: TGTGCCAGCAGTTTACGAGGGAGCACCGGGTATTTT

J: TRBJ2-7
D: .
size: .
V: TRBV19
CDR3: CASSLRSEAGVHEQYF
DNA: TGTGCCAGTAGCCTTCGCTCGGAGGCAGGTGTCCACGAGCAGTACTTC

J: TRBJ2-7
D: TRBD2
size: .
V: TRBV5-5
CDR3: CASTPRGGRAHEQYF
DNA: TGTGCCAGCACCCCACGAGGCGGGAGGGCCCACGAGCAGTACTTC

J: TRBJ1-5
D: TRBD1
size: .
V: TRBV28
CDR3: CASSDQGADQPQHF
DNA: TGTGCCAGCAGTGATCAGGGGGCTGATCAGCCCCAGCATTTT

J: TRBJ2-7
D: .
size: .
V: TRBV7-2
CDR3: CASSFHRTIYEQYF
DNA: TGTGCCAGCAGCTTCCACAGGACTATCTACGAGCAGTACTTC

J: TRBJ2-5
D: TRBD1
size: .
V: TRBV9
CDR3: CASSPLPTGKGETQYF
DNA: TGTGCCAGCAGCCCCCTACCGACAGGGAAAGGGGAGACCCAGTACTTC

J: TRBJ2-2
D: .
size: .
V: TRBV7-9
CDR3: CASSLNGDTGELFF
DNA: TGTGCCAGCAGCCTTAACGGGGACACCGGGGAGCTGTTTTTT

J: TRBJ1-3
D: .
size: .
V: TRBV30
CDR3: CAWGAGFSGNTIYF
DNA: TGTGCCTGGGGGGCAGGATTCTCTGGAAACACCATATATTTT

J: TRBJ1-4
D: TRBD1
size: .
V: TRBV28
CDR3: CASSSGTVDEKLFF
DNA: TGTGCCAGCAGTTCCGGGACAGTTGACGAAAAACTGTTTTTT

J: TRBJ2-1
D: .
size: .
V: TRBV7-2
CDR3: CASSLDRGDYNEQFF
DNA: TGTGCCAGCAGCTTAGATAGAGGAGACTACAATGAGCAGTTCTTC

J: TRBJ1-1
D: .
size: .
V: TRBV4-1
CDR3: CASSQVAEKNTEAFF
DNA: TGCGCCAGCAGCCAAGTGGCAGAAAAAAACACTGAAGCTTTCTTT

J: TRBJ1-3
D: TRBD1
size: .
V: TRBV30
CDR3: CAWTTGGGNTIYF
DNA: TGTGCCTGGACAACAGGGGGCGGAAACACCATATATTTT

J: TRBJ2-2
D: .
size: .
V: TRBV7-3
CDR3: CASSPDGYTGELFF
DNA: TGTGCCAGCAGCCCGGACGGTTACACCGGGGAGCTGTTTTTT

J: TRBJ2-6
D: .
size: .
V: TRBV30
CDR3: CAWKVKAGANVLTF
DNA: TGTGCCTGGAAAGTTAAGGCTGGGGCCAACGTCCTGACTTTC

J: TRBJ2-7
D: TRBD1
size: .
V: TRBV7-2
CDR3: CASSGQGGDEQYF
DNA: TGTGCCAGCTCGGGACAGGGGGGTGACGAGCAGTACTTC

J: TRBJ2-5
D: .
size: .
V: TRBV6-5
CDR3: CASSYFQGNQETQYF
DNA: TGTGCCAGCAGTTACTTTCAGGGAAACCAAGAGACCCAGTACTTC

J: TRBJ2-1
D: .
size: .
V: TRBV7-3
CDR3: CASSPMPGATEQFF
DNA: TGTGCCAGCAGCCCAATGCCTGGAGCGACTGAGCAGTTCTTC

J: TRBJ2-3
D: .
size: .
V: TRBV27
CDR3: CASSLASPRDTQYF
DNA: TGTGCCAGCAGTTTAGCGTCCCCGAGAGATACGCAGTATTTT

J: TRBJ2-7
D: TRBD2
size: .
V: TRBV6-1
CDR3: CASSIGLAASGEQYF
DNA: TGTGCCAGCAGCATCGGACTAGCGGCTTCGGGCGAGCAGTACTTC

J: TRBJ2-1
D: TRBD2
size: .
V: TRBV7-3
CDR3: CASSQTGTRAGEQFF
DNA: TGTGCCAGCAGCCAGACCGGGACTAGAGCTGGTGAGCAGTTCTTC

J: TRBJ2-5
D: .
size: once
V: TRBV4-1
CDR3: CASSQARMGRNQETQYF
DNA: TGCGCCAGCAGCCAAGCGCGCATGGGCAGGAACCAAGAGACCCAGTACTTC